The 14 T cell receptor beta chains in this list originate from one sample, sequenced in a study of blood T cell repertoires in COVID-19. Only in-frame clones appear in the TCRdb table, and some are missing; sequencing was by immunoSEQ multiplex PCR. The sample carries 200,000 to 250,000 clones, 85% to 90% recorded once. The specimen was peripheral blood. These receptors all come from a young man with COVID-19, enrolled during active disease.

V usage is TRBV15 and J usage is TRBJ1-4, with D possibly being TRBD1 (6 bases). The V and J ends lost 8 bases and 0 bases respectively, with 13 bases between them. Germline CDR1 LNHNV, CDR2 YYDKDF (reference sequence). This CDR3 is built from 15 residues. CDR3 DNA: TGTGCCACCGCGGACAGACTTACAACTAATGAAAAACTGTTTTTT. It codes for CATADRLTTNEKLFF.

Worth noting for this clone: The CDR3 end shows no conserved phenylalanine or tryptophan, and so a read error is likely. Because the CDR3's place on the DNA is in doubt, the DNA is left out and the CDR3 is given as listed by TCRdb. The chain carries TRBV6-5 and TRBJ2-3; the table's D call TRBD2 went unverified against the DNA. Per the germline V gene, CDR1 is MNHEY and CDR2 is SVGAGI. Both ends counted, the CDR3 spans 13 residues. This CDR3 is CASIGTSGRARNL.

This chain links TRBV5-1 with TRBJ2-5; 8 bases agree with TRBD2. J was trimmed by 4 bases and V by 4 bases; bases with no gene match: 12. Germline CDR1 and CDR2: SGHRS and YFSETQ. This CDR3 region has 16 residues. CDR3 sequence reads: CASSPSGGGLRETQYF. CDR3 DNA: TGCGCCAGCAGCCCGTCCGGGGGGGGCTTACGAGAGACCCAGTACTTC.

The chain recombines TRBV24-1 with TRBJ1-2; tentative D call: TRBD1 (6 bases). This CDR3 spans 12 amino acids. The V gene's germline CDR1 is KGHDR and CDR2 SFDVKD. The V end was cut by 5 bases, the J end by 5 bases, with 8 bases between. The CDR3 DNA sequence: TGTGCCACCAGTGCTGGACAGTATGGCTACACCTTC. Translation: CATSAGQYGYTF.

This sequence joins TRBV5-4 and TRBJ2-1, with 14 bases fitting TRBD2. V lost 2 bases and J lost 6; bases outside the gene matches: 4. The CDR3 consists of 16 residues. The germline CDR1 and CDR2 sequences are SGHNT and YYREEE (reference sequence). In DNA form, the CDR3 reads TGTGCCAGCAGCTTACCGGGACTAGCGGGAGTCAATGAGCAGTTCTTC. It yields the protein CASSLPGLAGVNEQFF.

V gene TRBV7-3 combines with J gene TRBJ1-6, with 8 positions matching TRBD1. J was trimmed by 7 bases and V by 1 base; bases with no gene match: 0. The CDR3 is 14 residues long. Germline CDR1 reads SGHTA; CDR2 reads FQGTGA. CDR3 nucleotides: TGTGCCAGCAGCTTAAGACAGGGGAATTCACCCCTCCACTTT. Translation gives CASSLRQGNSPLHF.

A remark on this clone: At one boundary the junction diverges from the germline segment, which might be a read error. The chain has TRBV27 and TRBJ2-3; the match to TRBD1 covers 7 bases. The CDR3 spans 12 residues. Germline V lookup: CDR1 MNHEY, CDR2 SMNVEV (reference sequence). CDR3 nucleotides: TGTGCCAGCAGTGCCGGGACAGAAACGCAGTATTTT. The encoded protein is CASSAGTETQYF.

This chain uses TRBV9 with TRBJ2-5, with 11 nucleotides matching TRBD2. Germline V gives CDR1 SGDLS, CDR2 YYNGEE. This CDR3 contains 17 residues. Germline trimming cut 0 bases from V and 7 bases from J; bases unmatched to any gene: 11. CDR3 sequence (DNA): TGTGCCAGCAGCGTAGGAAATAGCGGGAGGGCCGACGGGACCCAGTACTTC. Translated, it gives CASSVGNSGRADGTQYF.

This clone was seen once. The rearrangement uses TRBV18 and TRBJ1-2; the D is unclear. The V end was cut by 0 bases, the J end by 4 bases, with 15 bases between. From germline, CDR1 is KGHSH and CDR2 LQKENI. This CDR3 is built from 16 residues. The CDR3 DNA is TGTGCCAGCTCACCACCACGGGATTTCTTGGGCTATGGCTACACCTTC. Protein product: CASSPPRDFLGYGYTF.

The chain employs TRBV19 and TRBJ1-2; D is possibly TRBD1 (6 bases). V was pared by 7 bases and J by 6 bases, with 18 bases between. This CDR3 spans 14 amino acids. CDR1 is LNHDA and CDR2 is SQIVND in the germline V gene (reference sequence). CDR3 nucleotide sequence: TGTGCCAGTACCCCCCGGACAGTGGTACATGGCTACACCTTC. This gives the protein CASTPRTVVHGYTF.

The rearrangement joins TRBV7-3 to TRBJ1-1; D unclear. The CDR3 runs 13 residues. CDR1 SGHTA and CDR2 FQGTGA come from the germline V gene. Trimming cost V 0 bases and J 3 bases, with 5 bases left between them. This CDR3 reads CASSLTEHTEAFF. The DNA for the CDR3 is TGTGCCAGCAGCTTAACTGAGCACACTGAAGCTTTCTTT. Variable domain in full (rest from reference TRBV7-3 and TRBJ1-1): GAGVSQTPSNKVTEKGKYVELRCDPISGHTALYWYRQSLGQGPEFLIYFQGTGAADDSGLPNDRFFAVRPEGSVSTLKIQRTERGDSAVYLCASSLTEHTEAFFGQGTRLTVV.

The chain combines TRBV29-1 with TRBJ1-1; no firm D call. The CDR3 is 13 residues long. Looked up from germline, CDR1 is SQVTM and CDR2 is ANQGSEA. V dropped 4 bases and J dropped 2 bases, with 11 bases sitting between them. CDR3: CSVGGGPNTEAFF. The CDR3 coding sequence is TGCAGCGTTGGAGGCGGGCCCAACACTGAAGCTTTCTTT.

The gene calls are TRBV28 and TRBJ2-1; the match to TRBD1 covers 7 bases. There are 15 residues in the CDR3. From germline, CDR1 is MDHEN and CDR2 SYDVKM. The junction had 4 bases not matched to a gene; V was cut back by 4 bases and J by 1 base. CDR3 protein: CASSWDSESYNEQFF. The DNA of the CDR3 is TGTGCCAGCAGTTGGGACAGTGAGTCCTACAATGAGCAGTTCTTC.

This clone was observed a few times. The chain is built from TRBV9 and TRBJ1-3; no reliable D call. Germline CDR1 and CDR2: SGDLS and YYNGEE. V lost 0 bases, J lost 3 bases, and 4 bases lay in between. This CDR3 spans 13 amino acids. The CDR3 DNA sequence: TGTGCCAGCAGCGTAGAGAGTGGAAACACCATATATTTT. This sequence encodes CASSVESGNTIYF.